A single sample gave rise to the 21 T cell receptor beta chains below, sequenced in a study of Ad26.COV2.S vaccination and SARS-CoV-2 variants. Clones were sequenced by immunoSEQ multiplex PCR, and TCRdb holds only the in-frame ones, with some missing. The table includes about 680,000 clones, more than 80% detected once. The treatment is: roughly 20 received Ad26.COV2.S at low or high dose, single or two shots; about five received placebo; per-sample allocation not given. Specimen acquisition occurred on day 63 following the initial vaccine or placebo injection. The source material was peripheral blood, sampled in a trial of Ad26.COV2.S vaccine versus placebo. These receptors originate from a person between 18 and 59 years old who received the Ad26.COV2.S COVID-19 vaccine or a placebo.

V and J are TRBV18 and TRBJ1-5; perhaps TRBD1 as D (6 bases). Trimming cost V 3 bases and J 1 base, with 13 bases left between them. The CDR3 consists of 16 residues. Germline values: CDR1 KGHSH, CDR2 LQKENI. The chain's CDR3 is CASSPGQSGSNQPQHF. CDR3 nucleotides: TGTGCCAGCTCACCCGGACAGTCCGGGAGCAATCAGCCCCAGCATTTT.

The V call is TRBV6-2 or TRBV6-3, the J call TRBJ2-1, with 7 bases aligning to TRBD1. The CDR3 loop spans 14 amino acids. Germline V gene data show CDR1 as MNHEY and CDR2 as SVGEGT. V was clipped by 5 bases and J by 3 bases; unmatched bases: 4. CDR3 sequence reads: CASSRGQSYNEQFF. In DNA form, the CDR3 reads TGTGCCAGCAGTCGGGGACAGAGCTACAATGAGCAGTTCTTC.

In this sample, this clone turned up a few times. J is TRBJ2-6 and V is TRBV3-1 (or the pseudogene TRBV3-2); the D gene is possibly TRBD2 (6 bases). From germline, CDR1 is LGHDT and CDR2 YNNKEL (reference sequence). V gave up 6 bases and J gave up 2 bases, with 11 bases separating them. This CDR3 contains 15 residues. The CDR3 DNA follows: TGTGCCAGCAGTCTTCCGGGGGCTGGGGCCAACGTCCTGACTTTC. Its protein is CASSLPGAGANVLTF.

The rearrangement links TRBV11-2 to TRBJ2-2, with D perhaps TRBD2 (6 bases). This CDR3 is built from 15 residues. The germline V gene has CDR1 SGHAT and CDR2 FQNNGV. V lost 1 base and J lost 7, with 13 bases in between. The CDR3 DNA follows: TGTGCCAGCAGCTTAGCGGGAGCTTCGGTCGGGGAGCTGTTTTTT. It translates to CASSLAGASVGELFF.

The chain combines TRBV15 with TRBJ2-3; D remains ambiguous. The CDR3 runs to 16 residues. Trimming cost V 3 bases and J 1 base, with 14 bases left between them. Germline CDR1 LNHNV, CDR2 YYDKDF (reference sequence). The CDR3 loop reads CATSSRDRKRTDTQYF. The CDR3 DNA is TGTGCCACCAGCAGTAGAGACCGAAAGCGCACAGATACGCAGTATTTT.

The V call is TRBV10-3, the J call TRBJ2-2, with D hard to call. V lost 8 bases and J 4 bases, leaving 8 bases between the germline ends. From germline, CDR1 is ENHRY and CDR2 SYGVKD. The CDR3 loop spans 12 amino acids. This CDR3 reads CAIPPSTGELFF. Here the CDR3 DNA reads TGTGCCATCCCCCCTAGCACCGGGGAGCTGTTTTTT.

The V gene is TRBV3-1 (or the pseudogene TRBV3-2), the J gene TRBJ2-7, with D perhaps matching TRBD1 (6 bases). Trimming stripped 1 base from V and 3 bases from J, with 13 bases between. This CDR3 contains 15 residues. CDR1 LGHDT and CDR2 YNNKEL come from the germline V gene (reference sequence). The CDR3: CASSQVGRGIYEQYF. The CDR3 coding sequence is TGTGCCAGCAGCCAAGTGGGCAGGGGAATCTACGAGCAGTACTTC.

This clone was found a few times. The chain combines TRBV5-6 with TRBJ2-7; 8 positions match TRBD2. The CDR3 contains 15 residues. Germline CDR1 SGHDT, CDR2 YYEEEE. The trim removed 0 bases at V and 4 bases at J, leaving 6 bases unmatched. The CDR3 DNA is TGTGCCAGCAGCTTGGGGGCGGGAGGTACGTACGAGCAGTACTTC. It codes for CASSLGAGGTYEQYF.

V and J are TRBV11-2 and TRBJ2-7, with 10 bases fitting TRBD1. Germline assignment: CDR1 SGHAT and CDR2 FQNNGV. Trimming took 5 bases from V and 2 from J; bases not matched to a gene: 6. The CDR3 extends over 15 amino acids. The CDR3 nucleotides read TGTGCCAGCAGCCATTCAGGACAGGGGGCCTACGAGCAGTACTTC. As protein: CASSHSGQGAYEQYF.

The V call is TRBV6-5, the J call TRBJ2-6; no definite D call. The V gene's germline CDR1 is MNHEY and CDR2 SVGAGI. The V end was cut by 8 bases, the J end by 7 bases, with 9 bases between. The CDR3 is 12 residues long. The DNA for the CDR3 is TGTGCCAGCCGATCGACCGCCAACGTCCTGACTTTC. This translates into CASRSTANVLTF.

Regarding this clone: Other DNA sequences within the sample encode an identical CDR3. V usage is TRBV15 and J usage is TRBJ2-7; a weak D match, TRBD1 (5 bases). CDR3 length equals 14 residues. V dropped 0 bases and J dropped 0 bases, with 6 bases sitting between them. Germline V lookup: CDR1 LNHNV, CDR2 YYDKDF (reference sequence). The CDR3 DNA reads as TGTGCCACCAGCAGAGACCAGGGCTCCTACGAGCAGTACTTC. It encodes CATSRDQGSYEQYF. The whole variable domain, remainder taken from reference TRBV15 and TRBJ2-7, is DAMVIQNPRYQVTQFGKPVTLSCSQTLNHNVMYWYQQKSSQAPKLLFHYYDKDFNNEADTPDNFQSRRPNTSFCFLDIRSPGLGDTAMYLCATSRDQGSYEQYFGPGTRLTVT.

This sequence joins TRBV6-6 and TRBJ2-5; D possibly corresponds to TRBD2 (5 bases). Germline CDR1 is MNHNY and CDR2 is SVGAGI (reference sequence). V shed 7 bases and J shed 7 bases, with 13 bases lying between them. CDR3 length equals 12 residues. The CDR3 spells CASTEGLGTQYF. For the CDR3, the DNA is TGTGCCAGCACCGAGGGCTTGGGGACCCAGTACTTC.

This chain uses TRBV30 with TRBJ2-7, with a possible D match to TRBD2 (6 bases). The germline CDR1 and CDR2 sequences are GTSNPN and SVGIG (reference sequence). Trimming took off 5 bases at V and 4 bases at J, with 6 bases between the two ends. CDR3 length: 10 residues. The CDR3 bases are TGTGCCTGGGGGAGGTACGAGCAGTACTTC. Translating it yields CAWGRYEQYF.

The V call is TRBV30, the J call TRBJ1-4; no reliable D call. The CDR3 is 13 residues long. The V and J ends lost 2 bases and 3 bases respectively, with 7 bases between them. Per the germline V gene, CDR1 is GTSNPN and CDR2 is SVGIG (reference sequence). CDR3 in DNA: TGTGCCTGGAGTACCGGTGCTAATGAAAAACTGTTTTTT. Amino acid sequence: CAWSTGANEKLFF.

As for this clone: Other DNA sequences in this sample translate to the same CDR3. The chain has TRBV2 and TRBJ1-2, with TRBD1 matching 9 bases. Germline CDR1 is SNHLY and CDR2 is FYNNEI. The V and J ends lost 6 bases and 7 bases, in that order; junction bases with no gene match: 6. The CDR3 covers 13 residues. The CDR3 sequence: CASRAGTGFGYTF. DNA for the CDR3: TGTGCCAGCAGGGCCGGGACAGGGTTTGGCTACACCTTC.

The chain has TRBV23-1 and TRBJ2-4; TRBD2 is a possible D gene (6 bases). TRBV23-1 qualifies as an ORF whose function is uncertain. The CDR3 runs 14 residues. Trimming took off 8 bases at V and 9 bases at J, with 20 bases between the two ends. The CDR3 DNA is TGCGCCAGCGGCGACCTGGAGGGCGGCGTCATTCAGTACTTC. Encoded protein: CASGDLEGGVIQYF.

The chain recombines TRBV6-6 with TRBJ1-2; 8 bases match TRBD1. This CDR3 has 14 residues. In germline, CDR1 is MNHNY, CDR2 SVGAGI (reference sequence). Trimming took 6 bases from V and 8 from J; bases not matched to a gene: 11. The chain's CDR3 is CASRQSGGGRGYTF. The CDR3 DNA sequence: TGTGCCAGCAGACAATCAGGGGGCGGCCGCGGCTACACCTTC.

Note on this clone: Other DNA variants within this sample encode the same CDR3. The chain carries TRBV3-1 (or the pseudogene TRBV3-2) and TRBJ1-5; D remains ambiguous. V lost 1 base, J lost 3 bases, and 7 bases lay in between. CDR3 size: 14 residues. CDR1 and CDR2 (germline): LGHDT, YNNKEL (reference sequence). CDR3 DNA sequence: TGTGCCAGCAGCCAAGCTTCATCCAATCAGCCCCAGCATTTT. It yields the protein CASSQASSNQPQHF.

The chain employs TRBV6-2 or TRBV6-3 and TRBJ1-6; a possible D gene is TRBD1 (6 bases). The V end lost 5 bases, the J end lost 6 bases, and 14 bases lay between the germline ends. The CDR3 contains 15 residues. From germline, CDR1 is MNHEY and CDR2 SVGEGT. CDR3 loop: CASSGIGGLNSPLHF. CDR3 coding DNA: TGTGCCAGCAGTGGAATCGGGGGGCTTAATTCACCCCTCCACTTT.

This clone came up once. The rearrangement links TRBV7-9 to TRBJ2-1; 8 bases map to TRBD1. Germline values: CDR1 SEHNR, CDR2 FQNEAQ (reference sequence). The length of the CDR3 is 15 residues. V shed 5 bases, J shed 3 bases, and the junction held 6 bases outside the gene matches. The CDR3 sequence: CASSPGDRIYNEQFF. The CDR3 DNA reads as TGTGCCAGCAGCCCCGGGGACAGGATCTACAATGAGCAGTTCTTC.

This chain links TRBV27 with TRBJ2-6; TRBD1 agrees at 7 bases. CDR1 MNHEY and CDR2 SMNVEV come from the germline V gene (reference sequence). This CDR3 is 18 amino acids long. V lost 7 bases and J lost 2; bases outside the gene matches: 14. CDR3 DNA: TGTGCCAGCACCCGTGTCGGGACAGTCCTTCCTGGGGCCAACGTCCTGACTTTC. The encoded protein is CASTRVGTVLPGANVLTF.